The T cell receptor (beta chain) under discussion was sequenced for a study of STAT5B mutations in CD4+ large granular lymphocyte leukemia. For the study at large: Among healthy controls, a particular HLA allele went with more CDR3 'QG' motifs. Study-level findings and limits: Patient CD4-sorted repertoires stayed more clonal than healthy ones after leukemic-clone removal. 8/27 top patient clones versus 2/35 control clones were TRBV06-family.

This clone was counted a single time. Antigen specificity is unknown. The method was immunoSEQ multiplex PCR; TCRdb's version includes in-frame clones alone and lacks a portion of them. The profile covers more than 30,000 clones, with approximately 81% appearing a single time and about 2.7% taken by the ten largest. The trim removed 6 bases at V and 8 bases at J, leaving 10 bases unmatched. There are 14 residues in the CDR3. In germline, CDR1 is MNHNY, CDR2 SVGAGI (reference sequence). What was sequenced was CD4+ T cells from blood buffy coats. The sequence came from a human donor in good health. The gene calls are TRBV6-6 and TRBJ2-3; 8 bases map to TRBD2. The CDR3 DNA follows: TGTGCCAGCAGCCCGCCTAGCGGGCGGGGTACGCAGTATTTT. Protein sequence: CASSPPSGRGTQYF.